This T cell receptor beta chain was sequenced for a study of cytomegalovirus exposure and HLA in healthy donors. PCR primers comprised 60 Vbeta and 13 Jbeta primers. This table comes from immunoSEQ multiplex PCR, and its TCRdb copy is limited to in-frame clones, with some not included. Among roughly 150,000 clones, 9.7% were seen once, and the ten largest hold about 1.9%. The germline gives CDR1 LNHDA, CDR2 SQIVND (reference sequence). The CDR3 runs 13 residues. The ends were cut back, 9 bases at V and 6 bases at J, with 17 bases in the middle. This sequence originates from a man aged 50-60 years in good health and CMV-seronegative. This rearrangement joins TRBV19 to TRBJ1-2; possibly TRBD1 for D (6 bases). The sample was PBMCs. The CDR3 DNA reads as TGTGCCAGCTTAGGGACATCACAGGATGGCTACACCTTC. Protein product: CASLGTSQDGYTF.